Following are 21 T cell receptor beta chains from one sample sequenced in a study of cytomegalovirus exposure and HLA in healthy donors. The PCR was carried out with 60 Vbeta primers and 13 Jbeta primers. Produced via immunoSEQ multiplex PCR; TCRdb's table is partial and in-frame only. Counted here are 60,000 to 90,000 clones, less than 75% occurring once; the ten biggest clones make up approximately 7.6%. Source material: PBMCs. The receptors stem from a man aged 40-50 years in good health and CMV-seropositive.

This clone was found once. The gene calls are TRBV19 and TRBJ1-2; D is unclear. The germline V and J ends were trimmed by 6 bases and 4 bases, with 15 bases remaining between them. The CDR3 has 14 amino acids. Germline CDR1 and CDR2: LNHDA and SQIVND (reference sequence). Here the CDR3 DNA reads TGTGCCAGTAGGGAAAGGACCGCGGGCTATGGCTACACCTTC. Protein product: CASRERTAGYGYTF.

V gene TRBV6-6 combines with J gene TRBJ1-1; D gene unclear. The V gene's germline CDR1 is MNHNY and CDR2 SVGAGI (reference sequence). The CDR3 covers 13 residues. The germline V and J ends were trimmed by 2 bases and 2 bases, with 6 bases remaining between them. CDR3 protein: CASSYNSNTEAFF. The CDR3 region has the DNA TGTGCCAGCAGTTACAACAGCAACACTGAAGCTTTCTTT.

On this clone itself: Other DNA variants within this sample encode the same CDR3. This chain joins TRBV15 and TRBJ1-4; 7 nucleotides align to TRBD1. The CDR3 has 14 residues. Trimming cost V 5 bases and J 8 bases; bases outside gene matches: 8. Germline V lookup: CDR1 LNHNV, CDR2 YYDKDF (reference sequence). The CDR3 reads CATSRDRGAEKLFF. DNA for the CDR3: TGTGCCACCAGCCGGGACAGAGGGGCGGAAAAACTGTTTTTT. The full variable domain, rest sourced from reference TRBV15 and TRBJ1-4, is DAMVIQNPRYQVTQFGKPVTLSCSQTLNHNVMYWYQQKSSQAPKLLFHYYDKDFNNEADTPDNFQSRRPNTSFCFLDIRSPGLGDTAMYLCATSRDRGAEKLFFGSGTQLSVL.

The V call is TRBV7-2, the J call TRBJ2-4; 10 bases fit TRBD2. This CDR3 has 15 amino acids. V shed 7 bases, J shed 7 bases, and the junction held 10 bases outside the gene matches. The germline gives CDR1 SGHTA, CDR2 FQGNSA. In DNA, the CDR3 is TGTGCCAGCAACCCTGACACTAGCGGGGTTAACATTCAGTACTTC. It specifies CASNPDTSGVNIQYF.

This sequence joins TRBV19 and TRBJ1-1; the match to TRBD1 covers 8 bases. Trimming took 6 bases from V and 10 from J; bases not matched to a gene: 10. Germline-derived CDR1 and CDR2 are LNHDA and SQIVND (reference sequence). The CDR3 covers 13 residues. The CDR3 spells CASSDNPGTGAFF. DNA of the CDR3: TGTGCCAGTAGCGATAATCCCGGGACAGGAGCTTTCTTT.

V is TRBV18 and J is TRBJ2-5; 10 bases match TRBD2. Trimming took 4 bases from V and 1 from J; bases not matched to a gene: 6. Germline lookup yields CDR1 KGHSH and CDR2 LQKENI. The CDR3 sequence is 16 residues long. The CDR3 coding sequence is TGTGCCAGCTCACGGGTCCGGACTAGCGGCCAAGAGACCCAGTACTTC. It translates to CASSRVRTSGQETQYF.

This clone was seen more than once but under ten times. This sequence joins TRBV11-3 and TRBJ2-5; 8 bases fit TRBD2. CDR3 size: 15 residues. Trimming removed 2 bases from V and 5 bases from J; junction bases left unmatched: 7. From germline, CDR1 is SGHNT and CDR2 YENEEA. For the CDR3, the DNA is TGTGCCAGCAGCTTATCAGGCGGGGGGACGGAGACCCAGTACTTC. Protein sequence: CASSLSGGGTETQYF. The full variable domain, rest sourced from reference TRBV11-3 and TRBJ2-5, is EAGVVQSPRYKIIEKKQPVAFWCNPISGHNTLYWYLQNLGQGPELLIRYENEEAVDDSQLPKDRFSAERLKGVDSTLKIQPAELGDSAVYLCASSLSGGGTETQYFGPGTRLLVL.

The chain links TRBV7-6 to TRBJ2-5; D might be TRBD2 (7 bases). CDR1 and CDR2 from the germline V gene are SGHVS and FNYEAQ. Trimming took 6 bases from V and 1 from J, leaving 12 bases between them. There are 14 residues in the CDR3. CDR3: CASRGGGPQETQYF. The CDR3 DNA sequence: TGTGCCAGCAGAGGGGGGGGCCCCCAAGAGACCCAGTACTTC.

The gene calls are TRBV7-2 and TRBJ1-2; maybe TRBD1 (5 bases). The V and J ends lost 5 bases and 4 bases respectively, with 14 bases between them. The CDR3 runs 14 residues. Germline values: CDR1 SGHTA, CDR2 FQGNSA. CDR3 sequence: CASSLGGVGYGYTF. CDR3 in DNA: TGTGCCAGCAGCCTCGGGGGTGTGGGCTATGGCTACACCTTC.

By sample fraction, this clone is medium-sized. The chain recombines TRBV5-6 with TRBJ1-3; 8 positions agree with TRBD1. The CDR3 spans 15 residues. The V gene end was trimmed by 3 bases and the J gene end by 0 bases; junction bases not matched to a gene: 2. Germline V gene sequence: CDR1 SGHDT, CDR2 YYEEEE. CDR3 protein: CASSSTGGSGNTIYF. In nucleotides, the CDR3 is TGTGCCAGCAGCTCCACAGGGGGCTCTGGAAACACCATATATTTT.

The chain employs TRBV4-3 and TRBJ1-5; 8 positions agree with TRBD1. The CDR3 is 15 residues long. From germline, CDR1 is LGHNA and CDR2 YSLEER. Trimming removed 3 bases from V and 7 bases from J; junction bases left unmatched: 8. The CDR3 is CASSQETGEGQPQHF. The CDR3 nucleotides are TGCGCCAGCAGCCAGGAGACAGGGGAGGGCCAGCCCCAGCATTTT.

The chain links TRBV7-2 to TRBJ2-7, with 8 bases lining up with TRBD1. The germline CDR1 and CDR2 sequences are SGHTA and FQGNSA. With V trimmed by 7 bases and J by 2 bases, 10 bases remained unmatched. The CDR3 runs 15 residues. As DNA, the CDR3 is TGTGCCAGCAACAATCCCGGGACAGGCCCCTACGAGCAGTACTTC. This gives the protein CASNNPGTGPYEQYF. Filled out from reference TRBV7-2 and TRBJ2-7, the complete variable domain reads GAGVSQSPSNKVTEKGKDVELRCDPISGHTALYWYRQSLGQGLEFLIYFQGNSAPDKSGLPSDRFSAERTGGSVSTLTIQRTQQEDSAVYLCASNNPGTGPYEQYFGPGTRLTVT.

The chain couples TRBV27 to TRBJ2-7, with 8 bases that match TRBD2. CDR1 MNHEY and CDR2 SMNVEV come from the germline V gene (reference sequence). The V segment lost 5 bases and the J segment 3 bases; nucleotides outside the gene matches: 9. This CDR3 has 15 residues. Here the CDR3 reads CASSPLGGGIYEQYF. The CDR3 DNA follows: TGTGCCAGCAGTCCCCTCGGGGGGGGAATCTACGAGCAGTACTTC.

V usage is TRBV5-4 and J usage is TRBJ1-1; unclear D gene. V lost 1 base to trimming and J lost 5 bases, with 15 bases between them. The CDR3 covers 15 residues. Germline CDR1 is SGHNT and CDR2 is YYREEE (reference sequence). In nucleotides, the CDR3 is TGTGCCAGCAGCTTGTTTGCGCAAGAGGGAACTGAAGCTTTCTTT. Encoded protein: CASSLFAQEGTEAFF.

The chain uses TRBV28 and TRBJ1-1; weak D call: TRBD1 (6 bases). This CDR3 region has 15 residues. Trimming left V 8 bases short and J 5 bases short, with 21 bases between. In germline, CDR1 is MDHEN, CDR2 SYDVKM. CDR3 residues: CASRNLKGGLTEAFF. The CDR3 region has the DNA TGTGCCAGCCGCAACCTAAAGGGGGGGCTGACTGAAGCTTTCTTT.

The chain couples TRBV7-2 to TRBJ1-1; a weak D match, TRBD1 (5 bases). This CDR3 comprises 14 residues. Germline-derived CDR1 and CDR2 are SGHTA and FQGNSA. V was shortened by 4 bases and J by 4 bases, with 13 bases between the two germline ends. The CDR3 DNA is TGTGCCAGCAGCTCAGGGCCGGGGGGCACTGAAGCTTTCTTT. Protein product: CASSSGPGGTEAFF.

The chain uses TRBV6-1 and TRBJ2-3; a possible D gene is TRBD1 (6 bases). Germline values: CDR1 MNHNS, CDR2 SASEGT. Trimming pared 4 bases from V and 4 bases from J, leaving 18 bases between. The length of the CDR3 is 16 residues. The CDR3 is CASSAGIWKGADTQYF. CDR3 sequence (DNA): TGTGCCAGCAGTGCGGGGATTTGGAAGGGGGCAGATACGCAGTATTTT.

The chain has TRBV5-1 and TRBJ2-7, with TRBD1 identical over 10 bases. Trimming cost V 4 bases and J 10 bases; bases outside gene matches: 11. This CDR3 comprises 14 residues. CDR1 SGHRS and CDR2 YFSETQ come from the germline V gene. The CDR3 DNA follows: TGCGCCAGCAGCGATTATCCCGGGACAGGGGTTCAGTACTTC. Protein: CASSDYPGTGVQYF. Drawing the rest from reference TRBV5-1 and TRBJ2-7, the complete variable domain is KAGVTQTPRYLIKTRGQQVTLSCSPISGHRSVSWYQQTPGQGLQFLFEYFSETQRNKGNFPGRFSGRQFSNSRSEMNVSTLELGDSALYLCASSDYPGTGVQYFGPGTRLTVT.

This sequence joins TRBV4-3 and TRBJ2-2; D is ambiguous. Germline CDR1 is LGHNA and CDR2 is YSLEER. CDR3 length: 15 residues. V lost 0 bases and J 4 bases, leaving 9 bases between the germline ends. The CDR3 DNA reads as TGCGCCAGCAGCCAAGATGGCTTAACCACCGGGGAGCTGTTTTTT. It specifies CASSQDGLTTGELFF.

The chain joins TRBV6-6 to TRBJ2-7; a possible D gene is TRBD1 (6 bases). The CDR3 loop spans 15 amino acids. The ends were cut back, 5 bases at V and 0 bases at J, with 14 bases in the middle. CDR1 and CDR2 (germline): MNHNY, SVGAGI (reference sequence). CDR3 amino acids: CASSETGVDSYEQYF. The CDR3 DNA reads TGTGCCAGCAGTGAGACAGGAGTCGACTCCTACGAGCAGTACTTC.

The rearrangement links TRBV6-1 to TRBJ1-2; D ambiguous. V gave up 1 base and J gave up 8 bases, with 11 bases separating them. CDR1 and CDR2 from the germline V gene are MNHNS and SASEGT. The CDR3 totals 13 residues. CDR3 amino acids: CASSEVVPSGYTF. In DNA, the CDR3 is TGTGCCAGCAGTGAAGTCGTCCCAAGCGGCTACACCTTC.